The 28 T cell receptor beta chains below come from one sample, sequenced in a study of regulatory T cells in long-lasting Graves disease. In building TCR beta libraries, iRepertoire HTBI primers were used together with Arm-PCR of CDR3 regions. TCRdb re-called the multiplex PCR reads with MiXCR, one entry per CDR3 protein. The data hold 550,000 or so distinct CDR3 sequences, with around 13% observed a single time. As to time point: newly diagnosed GD, antithyroid drugs for less than 3 months. PBMC RNA was the source of the TCR library. These same records also appear under a second study, on T cells in Graves' hyperthyroidism and ophthalmopathy.

The sequencing here drew on peripheral blood mononuclear cells (PBMCs), taken at new diagnosis, from a patient treated with antithyroid drugs. All receptors come from a woman aged 30 to 39 with Graves disease.

This clonotype was recorded many times. The chain carries TRBV28 and TRBJ2-3; possible D gene TRBD1, 6 bases. CDR1 and CDR2 from the germline V gene are MDHEN and SYDVKM. V was pared by 5 bases and J by 0 bases, with 15 bases between. The CDR3 is made up of 16 amino acids. The CDR3 sequence: CASSHNQGSSTDTQYF. As DNA, the CDR3 is TGTGCCAGCAGTCACAATCAGGGGTCGAGCACAGATACGCAGTATTTT.

This clonotype was recorded at least ten times. V usage is TRBV2 and J usage is TRBJ1-1, with 9 positions matching TRBD1. The CDR3 is 14 amino acids. Germline V gives CDR1 SNHLY, CDR2 FYNNEI. V was clipped by 6 bases and J by 3 bases; unmatched bases: 5. The CDR3 nucleotides are TGTGCCAGCAGCCGGACAGGGGCAGACACTGAAGCTTTCTTT. Protein sequence: CASSRTGADTEAFF.

This clonotype has at least ten counts. The rearrangement joins TRBV19 to TRBJ2-1; D could derive from TRBD1 or TRBD2 (5 bases each). Trimming cost V 3 bases and J 8 bases, with 20 bases left between them. The CDR3 is made up of 16 amino acids. In germline, CDR1 is LNHDA, CDR2 SQIVND (reference sequence). CDR3 sequence: CASSIPAWDQGDEQFF. DNA for the CDR3: TGTGCCAGTAGTATCCCCGCTTGGGACCAAGGCGATGAGCAGTTCTTC.

There are many counts of this clonotype. This rearrangement joins TRBV6-2 or TRBV6-3 to TRBJ2-5; D uncertain. The V gene lost 6 bases and the J gene lost 7 bases, with 9 bases spanning the gap. The V gene's germline CDR1 is MNHEY and CDR2 SVGEGT. There are 11 residues in the CDR3. The CDR3 spells CASSPKGTQYF. As DNA, the CDR3 is TGTGCCAGCAGCCCTAAGGGGACCCAGTACTTC.

This clonotype appeared many times. The rearrangement joins TRBV11-2 to TRBJ1-1; D is undetermined. The germline V and J ends were trimmed by 4 bases and 4 bases, with 16 bases remaining between them. The germline V gene has CDR1 SGHAT and CDR2 FQNNGV. The CDR3 is 15 residues long. The CDR3, as DNA: TGTGCCAGCAGCTCGACCTGGCTGGGCGGCACTGAAGCTTTCTTT. Residues: CASSSTWLGGTEAFF.

This clonotype was counted at least ten times. This chain connects TRBV6-1 to TRBJ1-5; D gene ambiguous. The ends were cut back, 3 bases at V and 3 bases at J, with 12 bases in the middle. Germline CDR1 reads MNHNS; CDR2 reads SASEGT. The CDR3 is made up of 15 amino acids. The CDR3 reads CASSDKGRYNQPQHF. The CDR3 region has the DNA TGTGCCAGCAGTGATAAAGGGAGGTACAATCAGCCCCAGCATTTT.

This chain uses TRBV24-1 with TRBJ2-5; TRBD2 aligns across 13 bases. Germline loops: CDR1 KGHDR, CDR2 SFDVKD. The CDR3 covers 17 residues. Losses at the gene ends were 1 base for V and 1 base for J; bases not matched to a gene: 2. The CDR3 coding sequence is TGTGCCACCAGTGATTTCGGACTAGCGGGAGCCCAAGAGACCCAGTACTTC. Protein product: CATSDFGLAGAQETQYF.

This clonotype has ten or more counts. V gene TRBV28 combines with J gene TRBJ1-6, with TRBD1 matching over 8 bases. Germline V gene data show CDR1 as MDHEN and CDR2 as SYDVKM. This CDR3 contains 15 residues. Losses at the gene ends were 4 bases for V and 9 bases for J; bases not matched to a gene: 8. CDR3 coding DNA: TGTGCCAGCAGTTCGGAGGACAGGGAGGTTTCACCCCTCCACTTT. As protein: CASSSEDREVSPLHF.

This clonotype was seen ten or more times. The CDR3 here is CSAATSGNNEQFF. In nucleotides, the CDR3 is TGCAGTGCGGCGACTAGCGGGAACAATGAGCAGTTCTTC. The rearrangement joins TRBV20-1 to TRBJ2-1, with 11 bases that match TRBD2. Germline values: CDR1 DFQATT, CDR2 SNEGSKA (reference sequence). CDR3 length: 13 amino acids. V lost 6 bases to trimming and J lost 5 bases; unmatched junction nucleotides: 3.

This clonotype was recorded at least ten times. The rearrangement links TRBV5-5 to TRBJ1-4; D is unresolved. This CDR3 has 16 amino acids. CDR1 and CDR2 (germline): SGHKS, YYEKEE (reference sequence). V lost 0 bases to trimming and J lost 6 bases, with 15 bases between them. The CDR3 DNA sequence: TGTGCCAGCAGCTTGGGAAGAGTGGCGGAAGATGAAAAACTGTTTTTT. Its protein product is CASSLGRVAEDEKLFF.

This clonotype was detected ten times or more. The V and J genes are TRBV11-2 and TRBJ1-2, with TRBD1 matching over 7 bases. This CDR3 comprises 15 residues. V lost 5 bases, J lost 8 bases, and 14 bases stayed unmatched. Germline V gene lookup returns CDR1 SGHAT and CDR2 FQNNGV. The CDR3 DNA reads TGTGCCAGCAGCCCTCCGAGGACAGGCACGCGGGGCTACACCTTC. Translating it yields CASSPPRTGTRGYTF.

The chain uses TRBV7-9 and TRBJ1-1; TRBD1 might be the D (5 bases). Germline V gene lookup returns CDR1 SEHNR and CDR2 FQNEAQ (reference sequence). The CDR3 totals 15 residues. V dropped 5 bases and J dropped 4 bases, with 17 bases sitting between them. This chain's CDR3 is CASSQWVGVGTEAFF. In DNA, the CDR3 is TGTGCCAGCAGCCAATGGGTAGGGGTCGGCACTGAAGCTTTCTTT.

This clonotype showed up many times. The chain links TRBV9 to TRBJ1-2; TRBD1 matches at 10 bases. The germline CDR1 and CDR2 sequences are SGDLS and YYNGEE. V gave up 2 bases and J gave up 3 bases; unmatched junction bases: 7. The CDR3 is made up of 16 amino acids. For the CDR3, the DNA is TGTGCCAGCAGCGTCGACGACAGGGGGCTTTACTATGGCTACACCTTC. Amino acid sequence: CASSVDDRGLYYGYTF.

This chain connects TRBV5-1 to TRBJ2-2; TRBD1 matches at 11 bases. Unmatched junction bases numbered 2, after V lost 3 bases and J lost 1 base. CDR1 is SGHRS, CDR2 YFSETQ, per germline. The CDR3 has 16 residues. In DNA, the CDR3 is TGCGCCAGCAGCTGGGGACAGGGGGGGAACACCGGGGAGCTGTTTTTT. It yields the protein CASSWGQGGNTGELFF.

Many counts were recorded for this clonotype. V is TRBV19 and J is TRBJ2-2; possibly TRBD1 for D (5 bases). CDR1 and CDR2 (germline): LNHDA, SQIVND (reference sequence). The CDR3 has 14 amino acids. Trimming removed 3 bases from V and 4 bases from J, with 9 bases in between. The CDR3 sequence is CASSIRQLTGELFF. DNA of the CDR3: TGTGCCAGTAGTATCCGACAGCTCACCGGGGAGCTGTTTTTT.

This clonotype was seen at least ten times. CDR3 DNA: TGTGCCAGCAGTCGAGCGGGGGCAGCCTACGAGCAGTACTTC. Its translation: CASSRAGAAYEQYF. The V and J genes are TRBV6-1 and TRBJ2-7, with 8 nucleotides matching TRBD2. The germline V gene encodes CDR1 MNHNS and CDR2 SASEGT. V trimming: 5 bases; J trimming: 2 bases; junction bases outside the gene matches: 5. CDR3 length: 14 amino acids.

This clonotype was recorded many times. V and J are TRBV29-1 and TRBJ1-2; D gene unclear. Looked up from germline, CDR1 is SQVTM and CDR2 is ANQGSEA. The V and J ends lost 3 bases and 6 bases respectively, with 8 bases between them. The CDR3 has 11 amino acids. DNA for the CDR3: TGCAGCGTTGAGGGCGGCGATGGCTACACCTTC. Amino acid sequence: CSVEGGDGYTF. The full variable domain, with the rest looked up from reference TRBV29-1 and TRBJ1-2, is SAVISQKPSRDICQRGTSLTIQCQVDSQVTMMFWYRQQPGQSLTLIATANQGSEATYESGFVIDKFPISRPNLTFSTLTVSNMSPEDSSIYLCSVEGGDGYTFGSGTRLTVV.

The chain joins TRBV9 to TRBJ2-1; no reliable D call. Germline V CDR1 and CDR2: SGDLS, YYNGEE. Trimming took 4 bases from V and 3 from J, leaving 17 bases between them. CDR3 size: 16 residues. The DNA for the CDR3 is TGTGCCAGCAGCTCTCGGTTAGCTCCGCGCTACAATGAGCAGTTCTTC. Translated, it gives CASSSRLAPRYNEQFF.

This clonotype was seen repeatedly, ten times or more. This chain connects TRBV12-3 or TRBV12-4 to TRBJ1-4, with D possibly being TRBD1 (6 bases). The CDR3 has 14 residues. With 5 bases removed from V and 4 bases from J, the gap between germline ends came to 11 bases. The CDR3 loop reads CASSPQGRNEKLFF. As DNA, the CDR3 is TGTGCCAGCAGTCCGCAGGGGCGTAATGAAAAACTGTTTTTT.

This clonotype has more than one count but fewer than ten. The rearrangement joins TRBV20-1 to TRBJ2-2, with a possible D match to TRBD2 (7 bases). V lost 0 bases, J lost 3 bases, and 14 bases lay in between. CDR1 and CDR2 (germline): DFQATT, SNEGSKA (reference sequence). The CDR3 extends over 16 amino acids. CDR3 coding DNA: TGCAGTGCTAGAGATCCCAGGGGAGGGGACACCGGGGAGCTGTTTTTT. Residues: CSARDPRGGDTGELFF.

This clonotype has a single count. The rearrangement uses TRBV11-2 and TRBJ2-7; 10 nucleotides align to TRBD2. This CDR3 is 18 amino acids long. Germline V gives CDR1 SGHAT, CDR2 FQNNGV. V shed 1 base, J shed 5 bases, and the junction held 14 bases outside the gene matches. The CDR3 nucleotides are TGTGCCAGCAGCTTAGGTTTAGGCGGGTCTAGCGGGAGCCACGAGCAGTACTTC. It codes for CASSLGLGGSSGSHEQYF. Drawing the rest from reference TRBV11-2 and TRBJ2-7, the complete variable domain is EAGVAQSPRYKIIEKRQSVAFWCNPISGHATLYWYQQILGQGPKLLIQFQNNGVVDDSQLPKDRFSAERLKGVDSTLKIQPAKLEDSAVYLCASSLGLGGSSGSHEQYFGPGTRLTVT.

This clonotype was detected a few times. The genes are TRBV5-4 and TRBJ2-7; TRBD1 matches at 10 bases. The CDR3 covers 14 residues. The V segment lost 5 bases and the J segment 4 bases; nucleotides outside the gene matches: 6. Germline V gives CDR1 SGHNT, CDR2 YYREEE (reference sequence). The CDR3 region is CASSWDRGIYEQYF. Written as DNA, the CDR3 is TGTGCCAGCAGTTGGGACAGGGGTATATACGAGCAGTACTTC.

The V and J genes are TRBV7-3 and TRBJ2-3, with D uncertain. This CDR3 region has 14 residues. The V end was cut by 1 base, the J end by 4 bases, with 9 bases between. Per germline, CDR1 SGHTA and CDR2 FQGTGA. CDR3 loop: CASSLSTAPDTQYF. DNA of the CDR3: TGTGCCAGCAGCTTAAGCACGGCCCCAGATACGCAGTATTTT.

This clonotype was counted many times. The rearrangement uses TRBV7-3 and TRBJ1-1, with a weak D call TRBD1 (6 bases). Germline V CDR1 and CDR2: SGHTA, FQGTGA. V was shortened by 0 bases and J by 4 bases, with 12 bases between the two germline ends. CDR3 length: 15 residues. CDR3 nucleotide sequence: TGTGCCAGCAGCTTAACGGGGGGCATGGGCACTGAAGCTTTCTTT. Protein sequence: CASSLTGGMGTEAFF.

This chain uses TRBV7-8 with TRBJ2-1, with D possibly TRBD2 on 5 matching bases. The CDR3 has 15 residues. CDR1 SGHVS and CDR2 FQNEAQ come from the germline V gene. Deletions cut 1 base from V and 2 bases from J, with 9 bases between. The DNA for the CDR3 is TGTGCCAGCAGCTTAGACGGGATCGCCTACAATGAGCAGTTCTTC. Protein: CASSLDGIAYNEQFF.

This clonotype was seen repeatedly, ten times or more. This chain's CDR3 is CATGSSSTDTQYF. In DNA, the CDR3 is TGTGCCACGGGCAGCTCTAGCACAGATACGCAGTATTTT. The chain links TRBV2 to TRBJ2-3; D is unclear. The CDR3 is made up of 13 amino acids. The V end was cut by 10 bases, the J end by 0 bases, with 11 bases between. Germline CDR1 reads SNHLY; CDR2 reads FYNNEI. The full variable domain, rest sourced from reference TRBV2 and TRBJ2-3, is EPEVTQTPSHQVTQMGQEVILRCVPISNHLYFYWYRQILGQKVEFLVSFYNNEISEKSEIFDDQFSVERPDGSNFTLKIRSTKLEDSAMYFCATGSSSTDTQYFGPGTRLTVL.

This clonotype was seen ten or more times. The chain recombines TRBV15 with TRBJ2-5, with D unresolved. CDR1 LNHNV and CDR2 YYDKDF come from the germline V gene (reference sequence). V was pared by 0 bases and J by 0 bases, with 11 bases between. This CDR3 is built from 16 residues. The DNA of the CDR3 is TGTGCCACCAGCAGAGAAGGGTCCATTTACCAAGAGACCCAGTACTTC. Its translation: CATSREGSIYQETQYF.

The V gene is TRBV3-1, the J gene TRBJ2-7; D is perhaps TRBD2 (5 bases). This CDR3 comprises 14 residues. V was pared by 0 bases and J by 7 bases, with 13 bases between. The germline V gene has CDR1 LGHDT and CDR2 YNNKEL (reference sequence). The CDR3 bases are TGTGCCAGCAGCCAAGATGTCGGGATGGGGGAGCAGTACTTC. Translating it yields CASSQDVGMGEQYF.